These 19 T cell receptor beta chains originate from one sample sequenced in a study of cytomegalovirus exposure and HLA in healthy donors. 60 Vbeta and 13 Jbeta primers were used in PCR. Sequencing was performed with immunoSEQ multiplex PCR; in TCRdb, only in-frame clones are kept and a portion is missing. The sample lists more than 110,000 clones, roughly 76% seen once, with around 14% in the top ten. The sample taken for sequencing was PBMCs. The receptor set was obtained from a human donor in good health.

Turning to this clone: The junction differs from germline at one of its ends, possibly a read error. The V gene is TRBV29-1, the J gene TRBJ1-1; TRBD1 matches at 7 bases. The CDR3 has 13 residues. The germline V gene has CDR1 SQVTM and CDR2 ANQGSEA. The CDR3 here is CSVARQGNTEASF. The CDR3 DNA reads TGCAGCGTTGCTAGACAGGGTAACACTGAAGCTTCCTTT.

The V gene is TRBV4-2, the J gene TRBJ1-4; D is possibly TRBD1 (5 bases). This CDR3 contains 14 residues. The germline CDR1 and CDR2 sequences are LGHNA and YNFKEQ. V lost 1 base and J 7 bases, leaving 10 bases between the germline ends. As DNA, the CDR3 is TGTGCCAGCAGCCAAGGCCAGGGTGGTGAAAAACTGTTTTTT. As protein: CASSQGQGGEKLFF.

This clone was detected only a few times. The rearrangement links TRBV11-3 to TRBJ1-4; D call uncertain. The CDR3 is 16 residues long. CDR1 and CDR2 (germline): SGHNT, YENEEA. V lost 5 bases and J 7 bases, leaving 20 bases between the germline ends. The CDR3 DNA follows: TGTGCCAGCAGCCCCCCCGGACTCCTCCGGGCTGAAAAACTGTTTTTT. It yields the protein CASSPPGLLRAEKLFF.

This clone was recorded once. J is TRBJ2-3 and V is TRBV15, with 7 bases that match TRBD1. The CDR3 has 15 amino acids. With 1 base clipped from V and 1 base from J, the junction kept 2 bases outside the gene matches. Germline values: CDR1 LNHNV, CDR2 YYDKDF (reference sequence). The CDR3 here is CATSRAGQGTDTQYF. For the CDR3, the DNA is TGTGCCACCAGCAGAGCTGGACAGGGCACAGATACGCAGTATTTT.

J is TRBJ2-7 and V is TRBV14; 12 bases align to TRBD2. The CDR3 runs 16 residues. V dropped 4 bases and J dropped 2; count of bases not matched to a gene: 6. From germline, CDR1 is SGHDN and CDR2 FVKESK. CDR3 in amino acids: CASSRGLAGLTYEQYF. CDR3 DNA sequence: TGTGCCAGCAGCCGCGGACTAGCGGGACTTACCTACGAGCAGTACTTC.

The chain carries TRBV15 and TRBJ1-2; a weak D match, TRBD1 (5 bases). V was shortened by 0 bases and J by 7 bases, with 18 bases between the two germline ends. This CDR3 has 16 amino acids. From germline, CDR1 is LNHNV and CDR2 YYDKDF (reference sequence). CDR3 region: CATSRDRDNRRGGYTF. The CDR3 region has the DNA TGTGCCACCAGCAGAGATCGTGATAACAGGCGGGGTGGCTACACCTTC.

This clone was counted between two and nine times. The V call is TRBV2, the J call TRBJ1-1; D is possibly TRBD1 (5 bases). The CDR3 has 11 amino acids. V was pared by 6 bases and J by 11 bases, with 13 bases between. The germline V gene encodes CDR1 SNHLY and CDR2 FYNNEI. CDR3 nucleotide sequence: TGTGCCAGCAGAGACAGAAGTACGGCTTTCTTT. This sequence encodes CASRDRSTAFF. Supplemented by reference TRBV2 and TRBJ1-1, the full variable domain reads EPEVTQTPSHQVTQMGQEVILRCVPISNHLYFYWYRQILGQKVEFLVSFYNNEISEKSEIFDDQFSVERPDGSNFTLKIRSTKLEDSAMYFCASRDRSTAFFGQGTRLTVV.

This clone was observed a handful of times. This rearrangement joins TRBV9 to TRBJ2-7; D is unresolved. This CDR3 spans 13 amino acids. The germline V gene encodes CDR1 SGDLS and CDR2 YYNGEE. Trimming shortened V by 0 bases and J by 2 bases, and 6 bases separated the two germline ends. CDR3 nucleotide sequence: TGTGCCAGCAGCGTAGACTCGACCTACGAGCAGTACTTC. Protein product: CASSVDSTYEQYF.

The chain employs TRBV5-1 and TRBJ2-7, with 7 bases identical to TRBD1. CDR3 length equals 14 residues. Trimming removed 4 bases from V and 1 base from J; junction bases left unmatched: 5. Per the germline V gene, CDR1 is SGHRS and CDR2 is YFSETQ. CDR3 protein: CASSVRQGSYEQYF. CDR3 nucleotide sequence: TGCGCCAGCAGCGTACGACAGGGATCCTACGAGCAGTACTTC.

This chain connects TRBV2 to TRBJ2-1; TRBD2 matches 8 bases. J gave up 3 bases and V 7 bases, and 5 bases lay outside the gene matches. Looked up from germline, CDR1 is SNHLY and CDR2 is FYNNEI. This CDR3 is built from 14 residues. The chain's CDR3 is CASIEGTSYNEQFF. In DNA, the CDR3 is TGTGCCAGCATCGAAGGGACTAGCTACAATGAGCAGTTCTTC.

The CDR3 DNA reads TGTGCCAGCAGCTTAAAAGGGAGCTCCTACAATGAGCAGTTCTTC. It specifies CASSLKGSSYNEQFF. V is TRBV7-2 and J is TRBJ2-1; tentative D call: TRBD2 (5 bases). V was clipped by 2 bases and J by 0 bases, with 8 bases between them. Germline lookup yields CDR1 SGHTA and CDR2 FQGNSA. CDR3 length equals 15 residues.

The chain employs TRBV6-5 and TRBJ2-7; D is possibly TRBD1 (6 bases). CDR1 MNHEY and CDR2 SVGAGI come from the germline V gene. V lost 3 bases to trimming and J lost 3 bases, with 15 bases between them. The CDR3 sequence is 15 residues long. CDR3 DNA: TGTGCCAGCAGTTATTCCGGGACACAAGTCTACGAGCAGTACTTC. Protein: CASSYSGTQVYEQYF.

Only one count was recorded for this clone. The CDR3 region is CASSLGPGSSYEQYF. The CDR3 DNA reads as TGTGCCAGCAGTTTAGGCCCGGGAAGCTCCTACGAGCAGTACTTC. The V call is TRBV28, the J call TRBJ2-7; D may be TRBD2 (5 bases). Per the germline V gene, CDR1 is MDHEN and CDR2 is SYDVKM. V lost 2 bases and J lost 0, with 11 bases in between. The CDR3 is 15 residues long.

This clone was seen a handful of times. The CDR3 region has the DNA TGTGCCAGCATGTATGGGGGCTACACTGAAGCTTTCTTT. Translating it yields CASMYGGYTEAFF. The chain has TRBV2 and TRBJ1-1; the D gene is possibly TRBD1 (6 bases). The V gene's germline CDR1 is SNHLY and CDR2 FYNNEI. The CDR3 runs 13 residues. The germline V and J ends were trimmed by 7 bases and 3 bases, with 12 bases remaining between them.

The chain recombines TRBV10-2 with TRBJ2-7, with D maybe TRBD2 (6 bases). This CDR3 is built from 11 residues. Germline V gives CDR1 WSHSY, CDR2 SAAADI. Trimming took off 5 bases at V and 6 bases at J, with 8 bases between the two ends. The CDR3 bases are TGCGCCAGCAGTTATAGCGGCGAGCAGTACTTC. It is translated as CASSYSGEQYF.

The chain carries TRBV2 and TRBJ2-2; a possible D gene is TRBD1 (5 bases). This CDR3 has 15 amino acids. CDR1 is SNHLY and CDR2 is FYNNEI in the germline V gene. Between the trimmed V and J ends, which lost 1 base and 1 base, there was a span of 7 bases. CDR3 sequence (DNA): TGTGCCAGCAGTGAAGGCAGGGTGAACACCGGGGAGCTGTTTTTT. This translates into CASSEGRVNTGELFF.

This clone has a handful of counts. This chain links TRBV7-8 with TRBJ2-7; TRBD2 matches 10 bases. V lost 6 bases, J lost 3 bases, and 8 bases stayed unmatched. The CDR3 length is 15 residues. Germline V CDR1 and CDR2: SGHVS, FQNEAQ. The DNA for the CDR3 is TGTGCCAGCAGTCCGAGCGGGAGGGCCTACTACGAGCAGTACTTC. Translation: CASSPSGRAYYEQYF. Variable domain in full (rest from reference TRBV7-8 and TRBJ2-7): GAGVSQSPRYKVAKRGQDVALRCDPISGHVSLFWYQQALGQGPEFLTYFQNEAQLDKSGLPSDRFFAERPEGSVSTLKIQRTQQEDSAVYLCASSPSGRAYYEQYFGPGTRLTVT.

J is TRBJ1-1 and V is TRBV7-9; no definite D call. V was clipped by 3 bases and J by 1 base, with 6 bases between them. CDR3 length: 13 amino acids. CDR1 is SEHNR and CDR2 is FQNEAQ in the germline V gene (reference sequence). The CDR3 DNA reads as TGTGCCAGCAGCTTTCCGTCGAACACTGAAGCTTTCTTT. Amino acids: CASSFPSNTEAFF.

This clone was detected once. The chain links TRBV2 to TRBJ1-1; a possible D gene is TRBD1 (6 bases). The CDR3 runs to 11 residues. The germline V gene has CDR1 SNHLY and CDR2 FYNNEI. Trimming stripped 9 bases from V and 7 bases from J, with 12 bases between. This CDR3 reads CASSQGSEAFF. The CDR3, as DNA: TGTGCCAGTTCTCAGGGGAGTGAAGCTTTCTTT.